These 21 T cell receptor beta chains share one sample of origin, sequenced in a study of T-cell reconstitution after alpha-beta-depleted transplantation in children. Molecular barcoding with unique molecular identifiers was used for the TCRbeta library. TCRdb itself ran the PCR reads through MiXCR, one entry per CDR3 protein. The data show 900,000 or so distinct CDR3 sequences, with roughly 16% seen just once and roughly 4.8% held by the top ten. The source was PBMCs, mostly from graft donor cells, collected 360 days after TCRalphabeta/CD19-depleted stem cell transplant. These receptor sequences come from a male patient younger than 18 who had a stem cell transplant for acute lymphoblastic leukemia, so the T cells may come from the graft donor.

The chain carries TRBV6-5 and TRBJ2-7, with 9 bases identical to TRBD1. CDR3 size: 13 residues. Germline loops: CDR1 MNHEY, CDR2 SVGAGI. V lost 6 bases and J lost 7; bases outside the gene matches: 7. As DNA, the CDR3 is TGTGCCAGCAGATATACAGGGGGCCATGAGCAGTACTTC. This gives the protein CASRYTGGHEQYF.

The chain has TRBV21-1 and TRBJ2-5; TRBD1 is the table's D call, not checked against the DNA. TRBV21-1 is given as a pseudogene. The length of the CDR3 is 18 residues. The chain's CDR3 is CASSYGDDREKPRETQYF. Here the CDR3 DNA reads TGTGCCAGCAGCTACGGGGACGACAGGGAAAAACCACGAGAGACCCAGTACTTC.

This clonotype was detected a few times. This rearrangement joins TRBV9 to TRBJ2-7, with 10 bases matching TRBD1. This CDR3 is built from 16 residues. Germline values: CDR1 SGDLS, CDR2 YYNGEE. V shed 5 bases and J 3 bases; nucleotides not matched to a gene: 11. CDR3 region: CASSPSRGDRGYEQYF. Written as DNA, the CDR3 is TGTGCCAGCAGTCCCTCAAGGGGGGACAGGGGCTACGAGCAGTACTTC.

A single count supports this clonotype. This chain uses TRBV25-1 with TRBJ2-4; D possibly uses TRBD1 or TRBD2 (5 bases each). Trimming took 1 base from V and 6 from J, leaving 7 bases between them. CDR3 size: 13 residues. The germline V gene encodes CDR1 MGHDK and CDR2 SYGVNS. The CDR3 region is CASSEWDLNIQYF. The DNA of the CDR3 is TGTGCCAGCAGTGAATGGGACCTAAACATTCAGTACTTC.

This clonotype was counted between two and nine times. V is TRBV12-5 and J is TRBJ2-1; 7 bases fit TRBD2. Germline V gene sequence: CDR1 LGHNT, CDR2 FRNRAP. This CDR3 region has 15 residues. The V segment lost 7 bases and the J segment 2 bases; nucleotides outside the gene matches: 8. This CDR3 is CASARTGGPYNEQFF. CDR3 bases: TGTGCTAGTGCCCGGACGGGGGGTCCCTACAATGAGCAGTTCTTC. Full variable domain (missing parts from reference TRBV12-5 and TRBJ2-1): DARVTQTPRHKVTEMGQEVTMRCQPILGHNTVFWYRQTMMQGLELLAYFRNRAPLDDSGMPKDRFSAEMPDATLATLKIQPSEPRDSAVYFCASARTGGPYNEQFFGPGTRLTVL.

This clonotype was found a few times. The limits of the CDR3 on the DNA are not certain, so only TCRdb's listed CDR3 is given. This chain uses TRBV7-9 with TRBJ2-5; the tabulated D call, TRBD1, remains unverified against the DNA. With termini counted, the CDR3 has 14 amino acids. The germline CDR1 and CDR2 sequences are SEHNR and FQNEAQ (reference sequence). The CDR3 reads CASSPGQGILAQYF.

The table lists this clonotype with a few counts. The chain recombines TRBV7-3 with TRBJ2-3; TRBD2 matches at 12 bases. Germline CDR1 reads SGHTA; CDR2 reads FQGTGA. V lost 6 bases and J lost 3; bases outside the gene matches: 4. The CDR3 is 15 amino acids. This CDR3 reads CASSWTSGMTDTQYF. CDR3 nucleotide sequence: TGTGCCAGCAGTTGGACTAGCGGGATGACAGATACGCAGTATTTT.

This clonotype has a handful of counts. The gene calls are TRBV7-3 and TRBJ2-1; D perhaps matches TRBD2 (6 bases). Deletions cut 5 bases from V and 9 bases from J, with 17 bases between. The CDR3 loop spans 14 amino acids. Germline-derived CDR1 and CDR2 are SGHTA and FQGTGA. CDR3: CASSPSVGLTEQFF. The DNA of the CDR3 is TGTGCCAGCAGCCCTAGCGTCGGGTTGACTGAGCAGTTCTTC. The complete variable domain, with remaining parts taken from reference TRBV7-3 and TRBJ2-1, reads GAGVSQTPSNKVTEKGKYVELRCDPISGHTALYWYRQSLGQGPEFLIYFQGTGAADDSGLPNDRFFAVRPEGSVSTLKIQRTERGDSAVYLCASSPSVGLTEQFFGPGTRLTVL.

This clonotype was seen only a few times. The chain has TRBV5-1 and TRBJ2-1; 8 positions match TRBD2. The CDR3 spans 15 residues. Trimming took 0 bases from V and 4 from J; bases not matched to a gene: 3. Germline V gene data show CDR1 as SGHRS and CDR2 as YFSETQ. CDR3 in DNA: TGCGCCAGCAGCTTGGAGACGGGAGGGTACAATGAGCAGTTCTTC. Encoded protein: CASSLETGGYNEQFF.

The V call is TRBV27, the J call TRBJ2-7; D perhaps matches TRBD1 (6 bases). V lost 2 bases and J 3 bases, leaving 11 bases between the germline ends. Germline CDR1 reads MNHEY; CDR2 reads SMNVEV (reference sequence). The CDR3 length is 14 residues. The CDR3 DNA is TGTGCCAGCAGTTTAAAAGGACAGTTCTACGAGCAGTACTTC. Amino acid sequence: CASSLKGQFYEQYF.

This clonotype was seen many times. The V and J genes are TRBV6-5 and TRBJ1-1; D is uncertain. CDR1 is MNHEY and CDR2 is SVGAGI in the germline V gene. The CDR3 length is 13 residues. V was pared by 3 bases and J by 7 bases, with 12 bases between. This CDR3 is CASSYPGRIEAFF. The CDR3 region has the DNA TGTGCCAGCAGTTATCCCGGACGGATTGAAGCTTTCTTT.

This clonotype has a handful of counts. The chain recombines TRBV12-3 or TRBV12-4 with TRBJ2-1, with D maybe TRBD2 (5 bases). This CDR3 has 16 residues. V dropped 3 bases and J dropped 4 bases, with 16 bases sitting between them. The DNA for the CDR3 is TGTGCCAGCAGTTTGGGAGTTGGCGGGCATTACAATGAGCAGTTCTTC. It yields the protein CASSLGVGGHYNEQFF.

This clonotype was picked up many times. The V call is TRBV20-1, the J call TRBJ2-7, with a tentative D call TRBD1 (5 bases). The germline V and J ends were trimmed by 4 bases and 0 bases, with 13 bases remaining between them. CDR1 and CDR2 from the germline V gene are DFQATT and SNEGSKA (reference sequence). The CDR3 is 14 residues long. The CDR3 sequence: CSAIGRQSSYEQYF. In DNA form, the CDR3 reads TGCAGTGCTATCGGACGACAGAGCTCCTACGAGCAGTACTTC.

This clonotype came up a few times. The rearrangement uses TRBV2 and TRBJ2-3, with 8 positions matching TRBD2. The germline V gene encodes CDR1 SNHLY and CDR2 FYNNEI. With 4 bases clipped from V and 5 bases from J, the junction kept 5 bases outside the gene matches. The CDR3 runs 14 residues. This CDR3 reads CASSGGRQRDTQYF. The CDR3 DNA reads TGTGCCAGCAGTGGCGGGAGGCAAAGAGATACGCAGTATTTT.

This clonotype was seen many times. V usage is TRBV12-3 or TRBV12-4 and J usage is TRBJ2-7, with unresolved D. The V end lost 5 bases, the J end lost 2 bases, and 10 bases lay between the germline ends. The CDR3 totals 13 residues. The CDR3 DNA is TGTGCCAGCAGTCCCTCGGGTCCCTACGAGCAGTACTTC. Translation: CASSPSGPYEQYF.

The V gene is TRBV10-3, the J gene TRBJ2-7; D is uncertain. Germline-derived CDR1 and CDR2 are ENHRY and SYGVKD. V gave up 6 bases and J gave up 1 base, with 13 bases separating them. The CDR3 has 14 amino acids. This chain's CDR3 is CAISDPAQSYEQYF. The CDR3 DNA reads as TGTGCCATCAGCGACCCGGCACAATCCTACGAGCAGTACTTC.

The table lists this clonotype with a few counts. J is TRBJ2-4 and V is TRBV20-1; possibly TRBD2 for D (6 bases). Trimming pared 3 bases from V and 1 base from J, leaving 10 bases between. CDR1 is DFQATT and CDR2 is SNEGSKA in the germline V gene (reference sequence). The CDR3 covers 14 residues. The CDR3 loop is CSASRRVAKNIQYF. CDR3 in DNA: TGCAGTGCTAGTAGGAGGGTGGCCAAAAACATTCAGTACTTC.

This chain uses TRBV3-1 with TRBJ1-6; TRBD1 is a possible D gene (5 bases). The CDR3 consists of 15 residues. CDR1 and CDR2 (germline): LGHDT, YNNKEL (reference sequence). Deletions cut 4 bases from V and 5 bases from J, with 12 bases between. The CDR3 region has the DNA TGTGCCAGCAGCCCGCCGGGGGGAAATAATTCACCCCTCCACTTT. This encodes CASSPPGGNNSPLHF.

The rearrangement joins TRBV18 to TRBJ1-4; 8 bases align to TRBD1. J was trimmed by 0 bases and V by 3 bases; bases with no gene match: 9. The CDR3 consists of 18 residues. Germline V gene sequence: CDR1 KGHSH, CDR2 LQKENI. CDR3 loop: CASSPQGAGDATNEKLFF. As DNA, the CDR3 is TGTGCCAGCTCACCCCAGGGGGCCGGGGACGCAACTAATGAAAAACTGTTTTTT.

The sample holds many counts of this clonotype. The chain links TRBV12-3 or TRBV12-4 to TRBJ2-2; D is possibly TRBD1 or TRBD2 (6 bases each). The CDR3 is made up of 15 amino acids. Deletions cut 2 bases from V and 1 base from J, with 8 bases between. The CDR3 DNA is TGTGCCAGCAGTTTACGGGGGCAGAACACCGGGGAGCTGTTTTTT. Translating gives CASSLRGQNTGELFF.

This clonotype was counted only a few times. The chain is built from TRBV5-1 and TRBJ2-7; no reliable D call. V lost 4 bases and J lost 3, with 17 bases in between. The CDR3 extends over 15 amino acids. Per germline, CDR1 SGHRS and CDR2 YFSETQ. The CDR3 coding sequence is TGCGCCAGCAGCCCGCCGCTTACCGAGAACTACGAGCAGTACTTC. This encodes CASSPPLTENYEQYF.